Sequencing of this T cell receptor (beta chain) was carried out in a study of T cell repertoires in cytomegalovirus infection. Study overall: Selected CMV epitopes included recently identified HLA-C-restricted ones as well as well-studied HLA-B-restricted ones. From public TCR beta signatures came an indication of both CMV infection and matching HLA type. Overall study findings and caveats: Totalled public TCR beta family frequency picked out people who carried CMV plus the relevant HLA.

This clonotype showed up just once. Its specificity is unknown. TCRdb fed the reads into MiXCR, producing one record per CDR3 protein. Of tens of thousands of distinct CDR3 sequences in the sample, around 20% are singletons; the top ten hold less than 70%. V gave up 5 bases and J gave up 4 bases, with 12 bases separating them. CDR1 is MNHEY and CDR2 is SVGEGT in the germline V gene. This CDR3 contains 14 residues. The genes are TRBV6-2 or TRBV6-3 and TRBJ1-5; D is possibly TRBD1 (6 bases). The sample here was CD8+ T cells from cultured PBMCs, taken from culture after CMV antigen stimulation. The receptor was isolated from a human donor in good health (CMV status not recorded). Some clones in this sample may be carry-over from other donors' samples. CDR3: CASSNREGNQPQHF. In DNA form, the CDR3 reads TGTGCCAGCAGTAACAGGGAGGGGAATCAGCCCCAGCATTTT.